This TCR beta chain was identified during a study of T cells after posttransplantation cyclophosphamide. The study, taken as a whole, reports: Donor CD8+ memory clones often dominated recipient blood repertoires at later times. Skin or GI-infiltrating T cells shared few TRB sequences with blood. After PTCy, TRB diversity resembled that of CNI/methotrexate controls.

This clone showed up many times. No antigen is known for it. The CDR3 has 16 residues. The V gene end was trimmed by 6 bases and the J gene end by 7 bases; junction bases not matched to a gene: 13. Germline V lookup: CDR1 SGHTA, CDR2 FQGTGA. Sequencing was performed with immunoSEQ multiplex PCR; in TCRdb, only in-frame clones are kept and a portion is missing. This sample comprises more than 20,000 clones, none seen once only. The rearrangement joins TRBV7-3 to TRBJ2-3, with 10 bases lining up with TRBD2. Sequencing input: PBMCs. The TCR was taken from a middle-aged man in good health, CMV-negative, and a related stem cell transplant donor. CDR3 nucleotide sequence: TGTGCCAGCAGGAGTTTAGGACTAGCGGCAGGAAATACGCAGTATTTT. Its protein is CASRSLGLAAGNTQYF.